This TCR beta chain was sequenced for a study of cytomegalovirus exposure and HLA in healthy donors. Across the whole study: In a previous analysis, nearly 120 million unique TCR beta sequences were found from 150 million to 200 million T cells. General study results and limits: Later work found most CMV-associated TCR beta chains apparently HLA-restricted.

13 Jbeta primers and 60 Vbeta primers were used for the PCR. Using immunoSEQ multiplex PCR, the repertoire was profiled, and TCRdb retains in-frame clones only, with some absent. The data contain some 130,000 clones, approximately 80% of them singletons. Nominally healthy donors provided the samples, though records likely missed some immune exposures. A word on this clone: Its antigen remains unidentified.

Germline lookup yields CDR1 KGHSH and CDR2 LQKENI. With 6 bases clipped from V and 1 base from J, the junction kept 3 bases outside the gene matches. The CDR3 is 14 residues long. This chain uses TRBV18 with TRBJ1-1, with TRBD1 identical over 9 bases. The sample comprised PBMCs. This TCR was sampled from a young woman in good health and CMV-seronegative. The CDR3 here is CASSEGQGNTEAFF. CDR3 in DNA: TGTGCCAGCTCCGAGGGACAGGGGAACACTGAAGCTTTCTTT.